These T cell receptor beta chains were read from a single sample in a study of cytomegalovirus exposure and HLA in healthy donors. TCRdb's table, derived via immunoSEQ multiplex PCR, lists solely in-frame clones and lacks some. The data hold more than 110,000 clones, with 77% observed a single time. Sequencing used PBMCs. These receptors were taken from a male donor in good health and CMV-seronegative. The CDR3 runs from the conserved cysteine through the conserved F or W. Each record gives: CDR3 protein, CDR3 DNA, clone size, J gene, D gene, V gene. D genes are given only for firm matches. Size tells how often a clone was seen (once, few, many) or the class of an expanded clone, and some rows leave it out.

CASSSGLAGVNEQFF,TGTGCCAGCAGCTCGGGACTAGCGGGGGTAAATGAGCAGTTCTTC,.,TRBJ2-1,TRBD2,TRBV7-2
CASSLQNQPQHF,TGTGCCAGCAGCTTACAGAATCAGCCCCAGCATTTT,.,TRBJ1-5,.,TRBV7-2
CASSPLGREGRYEQYF,TGTGCCAGCAGCCCTTTGGGGCGGGAGGGCCGTTACGAGCAGTACTTC,few,TRBJ2-7,TRBD2,TRBV7-2
CASKPGFTGNTIYF,TGTGCCAGCAAACCGGGTTTCACTGGAAACACCATATATTTT,.,TRBJ1-3,.,TRBV6-5
CASSLETGVTGELFF,TGTGCCAGCAGCTTAGAGACAGGGGTCACCGGGGAGCTGTTTTTT,.,TRBJ2-2,TRBD1,TRBV5-5
CASSLGPPQGDKTQYF,TGTGCCAGCAGCTTAGGCCCCCCACAGGGGGACAAGACCCAGTACTTC,few,TRBJ2-5,TRBD1,TRBV7-6
CASSLMQQGYNEQFF,TGCGCCAGCAGCTTGATGCAGCAGGGGTACAATGAGCAGTTCTTC,.,TRBJ2-1,.,TRBV5-1
CASSPSAYTNTGELFF,TGTGCCAGCTCACCGTCCGCCTATACGAACACCGGGGAGCTGTTTTTT,.,TRBJ2-2,.,TRBV18
CASSRGQQGTNEKLFF,TGTGCCAGCAGCAGAGGACAACAGGGGACTAATGAAAAACTGTTTTTT,.,TRBJ1-4,TRBD1,TRBV5-4
CASSEFSYRPTLYGYTF,TGTGCCAGCAGTGAATTCTCGTACAGACCGACACTCTATGGCTACACCTTC,.,TRBJ1-2,.,TRBV6-1
CASSLTGQGWETQYF,TGTGCCAGCAGCTTAACGGGGCAGGGTTGGGAGACCCAGTACTTC,.,TRBJ2-5,.,TRBV7-3
CASSATSGSLWGTDTQYF,TGTGCCAGCAGCGCGACTAGCGGGAGCCTATGGGGGACAGATACGCAGTATTTT,.,TRBJ2-3,TRBD2,TRBV9
CASSLAQGGRMNTEAFF,TGCGCCAGCAGCTTGGCGCAGGGAGGTAGGATGAACACTGAAGCTTTCTTT,.,TRBJ1-1,.,TRBV5-1
CASSVGGAASYEQYF,TGTGCCAGCAGCGTGGGGGGGGCTGCCTCCTACGAGCAGTACTTC,.,TRBJ2-7,.,TRBV9
CASSRRAGYEQYF,TGTGCCAGCAGCAGGCGGGCCGGATACGAGCAGTACTTC,.,TRBJ2-7,.,TRBV11-2
CASSLVGQGNSPLHF,TGTGCCAGCAGCTTGGTGGGACAAGGAAATTCACCCCTCCACTTT,.,TRBJ1-6,.,TRBV5-6
CASSSGTGPLGKNIQYF,TGTGCCAGCAGTTCAGGGACAGGCCCTTTGGGCAAAAACATTCAGTACTTC,.,TRBJ2-4,TRBD1,TRBV27
CASNQEPLTNTGELFF,TGTGCCAGCAACCAGGAACCTTTAACGAACACCGGGGAGCTGTTTTTT,.,TRBJ2-2,.,TRBV5-4
CASKVWTSTDTQYF,TGCGCCAGCAAGGTATGGACTAGCACAGATACGCAGTATTTT,.,TRBJ2-3,.,TRBV5-1
CASSFPSGRTGELFF,TGTGCCAGCAGCTTTCCTAGCGGGCGCACCGGGGAGCTGTTTTTT,.,TRBJ2-2,TRBD2,TRBV5-8
CAWSVQGGYGYTF,TGTGCCTGGAGTGTCCAGGGTGGCTATGGCTACACCTTC,.,TRBJ1-2,.,TRBV30
CASSPTSSGNTIYF,TGTGCCAGCAGCCCGACTTCCTCTGGAAACACCATATATTTT,.,TRBJ1-3,.,TRBV6-5
CASSLETLGQYSGANGLTF,TGCGCCAGCAGCTTGGAGACACTAGGACAGTACTCTGGGGCCAACGGCCTGACTTTC,once,TRBJ2-6,.,TRBV5-1
CATRTSLNNEQFF,TGTGCCACCAGGACTAGTCTTAACAATGAGCAGTTCTTC,few,TRBJ2-1,TRBD2,TRBV6-5
CASTLGGQGADGYTF,TGTGCCAGCACCCTGGGAGGGCAGGGGGCGGATGGCTACACCTTC,.,TRBJ1-2,TRBD1,TRBV2
CASSQGGWGGSNQPQHF,TGCGCCAGCAGCCAAGGAGGTTGGGGGGGTAGCAATCAGCCCCAGCATTTT,.,TRBJ1-5,.,TRBV4-1